This T cell receptor beta chain originates from a study of blood T cell repertoires in COVID-19 (dated by TCRdb to the early 2020s). The study in broad terms: Samples covering the acute and convalescent phases of COVID-19 were provided by collaborators in the United States, Italy and Spain. The material from the prospective study consisted of cDNA or gDNA derived from T cells, B-cell-depleted T cells, or PBMCs. Subjects who had been exposed to COVID-19, were actively infected with it, or had recovered from it provided the deeply sampled blood TCRbeta repertoires that made up the dataset. A freely available public database, intended as a resource for researchers studying the immune response to SARS-CoV-2, is where the repertoires were released. Samples were obtained from the ongoing ImmuneRACE study (first 160 participants) and from 1,254 subjects provided by 6 global collaborators. Sample metadata almost always included a de-identified subject ID, COVID-19 status, age in years and sex. Where available, HLA class I and class II types were obtained from metadata supplied by the sample provider rather than from assay-based typing. Overall study outcomes, separate from this receptor: Clinical and demographic metadata were provided uncurated, with the amount varying by source and participant.

After removal of 4 bases from V and 9 bases from J, the junction retains 16 bases not matched to a gene. The cysteine opens and the phenylalanine closes a CDR3 of 17 amino acids. The DNA shown is the 51-base CDR3, in frame from base 1. CDR1 and CDR2, per the germline V gene, are SGHRS and YFSETQ. TCRbeta CDR3 regions were amplified from genomic DNA using the immunoSEQ Assay, a bias-controlled multiplex PCR. The study's own analysis went as follows. Nucleated cell counts per sample were estimated from amplification of reference gene primers within the assay. To quantify the absolute abundance of each unique TCRbeta CDR3 rearrangement, sequence reads were collapsed and filtered. For each sample, productive Simpson clonality was calculated by taking the square root of Simpson's diversity index across productive rearrangements. TCRdb stores this immuneACCESS table with in-frame sequences only. Part of the clones is absent; in the studies checked, under half of the shortfall reflects unresolved V genes, and no reason is known for the rest. That table is the source of V, J and clone size, and D and trimming were worked out from the DNA. The sample includes hundreds of thousands of clones, with about nine tenths observed a single time. Roughly 1.4% of the sample comes from the top ten.

The collaborating institutions used their own protocols to collect whole blood in K2EDTA tubes. Collaborator samples were shipped for TCRbeta analysis as frozen whole blood, isolated PBMCs, or DNA extracted from either sample type. Of note for this clone: Its antigen target is currently unknown. No per-base quality is available; no much larger clone lies one base away.

This receptor was identified in a woman aged 25 to 45 with active or convalescent COVID-19. The sample consisted of peripheral blood. In this chain, TRBV5-1 is recombined with TRBJ1-6; 7 central nucleotides agree with TRBD1. The CDR3 corresponds to CASSIGQAISIGSPLHF. The sequence in DNA is TGCGCCAGCAGCATAGGACAGGCCATCTCAATCGGTTCACCCCTCCACTTT. When the CDR3 is completed using the reference TRBV5-1 and TRBJ1-6 genes on either side, the full variable domain is KAGVTQTPRYLIKTRGQQVTLSCSPISGHRSVSWYQQTPGQGLQFLFEYFSETQRNKGNFPGRFSGRQFSNSRSEMNVSTLELGDSALYLCASSIGQAISIGSPLHFGNGTRLTVT.